The next 11 T cell receptor beta chains were all read from a single sample in a study of response to subunit inactivated influenza vaccine (dated by TCRdb to 2016 to 2018). Libraries were made using RT-PCR. Sequencing took place on an Illumina HiSeq 2500. TCRdb reprocessed the public reads (quality trimming at Q25 with fastp, clone calling with MiXCR) and kept in-frame beta chains. Here each entry gathers all rows of one CDR3 protein and keeps the most common genes and DNA. The sample records hundreds of thousands of distinct CDR3 sequences, 6.5% to 8% of which are singletons. The ten largest clonotypes hold 10% to 15% of the sample. This specimen consisted of PBMCs from blood, obtained roughly 24 months after vaccination. Source of these receptors: a man in his fifties or sixties who received an inactivated influenza vaccine. Donor details come from another sample of the same person, matched by shared clones.

This chain uses TRBV20-1 with TRBJ2-7, with 8 bases matching TRBD2. The CDR3 loop spans 14 amino acids. With V trimmed by 5 bases and J by 2 bases, 8 bases remained unmatched. Germline V CDR1 and CDR2: DFQATT, SNEGSKA (reference sequence). DNA of the CDR3: TGCAGTGCTTTCAGCAGCGGGAGCGCCTACGAGCAGTACTTC. Protein product: CSAFSSGSAYEQYF.

The rearrangement joins TRBV12-3 or TRBV12-4 to TRBJ2-6; 8 nucleotides match TRBD1. The CDR3 runs to 16 residues. Germline trimming cut 8 bases from V and 0 bases from J; bases unmatched to any gene: 6. CDR3 sequence (DNA): TGTGCCAGCCTAGGACAGGGAGTCTCTGGGGCCAACGTCCTGACTTTC. Translation: CASLGQGVSGANVLTF.

The V and J genes are TRBV5-4 and TRBJ2-3; perhaps TRBD1 as D (5 bases). The V gene's germline CDR1 is SGHNT and CDR2 YYREEE (reference sequence). The CDR3 is 15 residues long. V lost 3 bases to trimming and J lost 1 base, with 12 bases between them. The CDR3 coding sequence is TGTGCCAGCAGCTCAACCCGGACACGCACAGATACGCAGTATTTT. This sequence encodes CASSSTRTRTDTQYF.

The V gene is TRBV5-1, the J gene TRBJ1-1; no clear D. Per the germline V gene, CDR1 is SGHRS and CDR2 is YFSETQ. The CDR3 runs 15 residues. V lost 0 bases and J 3 bases, leaving 12 bases between the germline ends. CDR3 sequence (DNA): TGCGCCAGCAGCTTGGGGTGGGGTGCGGACACTGAAGCTTTCTTT. As protein: CASSLGWGADTEAFF.

In this sample, this clonotype turned up a few times. V gene TRBV4-1 combines with J gene TRBJ2-3; D is possibly TRBD1 (6 bases). The CDR3 is made up of 16 amino acids. V was pared by 3 bases and J by 0 bases, with 13 bases between. Germline V gene lookup returns CDR1 MGHRA and CDR2 YSYEKL. The CDR3 sequence is CASSHDRRTSTDTQYF. The CDR3 DNA reads as TGCGCCAGCAGCCACGACAGGCGTACTAGCACAGATACGCAGTATTTT.

The chain combines TRBV6-5 with TRBJ1-1; D gene uncertain. The CDR3 spans 14 residues. Trimming removed 4 bases from V and 4 bases from J, with 13 bases in between. From germline, CDR1 is MNHEY and CDR2 SVGAGI. The CDR3 loop is CASSFRARITEAFF. The CDR3 coding sequence is TGTGCCAGCAGTTTTAGGGCGAGGATCACTGAAGCTTTCTTT.

This chain uses TRBV5-1 with TRBJ2-1; a weak D match, TRBD2 (6 bases). V lost 3 bases to trimming and J lost 7 bases, with 20 bases between them. Germline V gene lookup returns CDR1 SGHRS and CDR2 YFSETQ. The CDR3 contains 16 residues. The CDR3 is CASSSPFGGSGNEQFF. CDR3 nucleotides: TGCGCCAGCAGCTCGCCGTTCGGGGGAAGTGGAAATGAGCAGTTCTTC.

This clonotype was counted ten times or more. CDR3 in amino acids: CASSKGQGTLYEQYF. In DNA form, the CDR3 reads TGTGCCAGCAGCAAGGGACAGGGAACCCTATACGAGCAGTACTTC. The V gene is TRBV7-9, the J gene TRBJ2-7, with 9 bases matching TRBD1. Germline values: CDR1 SEHNR, CDR2 FQNEAQ (reference sequence). J lost 4 bases, V lost 5 bases, and 9 bases had no gene match. The CDR3 spans 15 residues.

This clonotype was detected ten times or more. V gene TRBV5-1 combines with J gene TRBJ2-2; TRBD1 might be the D (5 bases). The CDR3 spans 16 residues. V was trimmed by 1 base and J by 5 bases, leaving 15 bases between them. The germline V gene encodes CDR1 SGHRS and CDR2 YFSETQ. The CDR3 nucleotides are TGCGCCAGCAGCTTGATCGGCAGGGTCCGAACCGGGGAGCTGTTTTTT. This codes for CASSLIGRVRTGELFF.

This clonotype occurred a few times. This chain uses TRBV7-2 with TRBJ2-3; D ambiguous. From germline, CDR1 is SGHTA and CDR2 FQGNSA. V was clipped by 4 bases and J by 3 bases, with 14 bases between them. This CDR3 region has 15 residues. CDR3 loop: CASSSPTPGTDTQYF. The CDR3 DNA reads TGTGCCAGCAGCTCCCCCACCCCAGGAACAGATACGCAGTATTTT.

The rearrangement uses TRBV7-2 and TRBJ2-3; D remains unclear. V was pared by 3 bases and J by 1 base, with 8 bases between. The CDR3 contains 14 residues. CDR1 and CDR2 (germline): SGHTA, FQGNSA. CDR3 DNA sequence: TGTGCCAGCAGCTTCACGATCGGCACAGATACGCAGTATTTT. It yields the protein CASSFTIGTDTQYF.